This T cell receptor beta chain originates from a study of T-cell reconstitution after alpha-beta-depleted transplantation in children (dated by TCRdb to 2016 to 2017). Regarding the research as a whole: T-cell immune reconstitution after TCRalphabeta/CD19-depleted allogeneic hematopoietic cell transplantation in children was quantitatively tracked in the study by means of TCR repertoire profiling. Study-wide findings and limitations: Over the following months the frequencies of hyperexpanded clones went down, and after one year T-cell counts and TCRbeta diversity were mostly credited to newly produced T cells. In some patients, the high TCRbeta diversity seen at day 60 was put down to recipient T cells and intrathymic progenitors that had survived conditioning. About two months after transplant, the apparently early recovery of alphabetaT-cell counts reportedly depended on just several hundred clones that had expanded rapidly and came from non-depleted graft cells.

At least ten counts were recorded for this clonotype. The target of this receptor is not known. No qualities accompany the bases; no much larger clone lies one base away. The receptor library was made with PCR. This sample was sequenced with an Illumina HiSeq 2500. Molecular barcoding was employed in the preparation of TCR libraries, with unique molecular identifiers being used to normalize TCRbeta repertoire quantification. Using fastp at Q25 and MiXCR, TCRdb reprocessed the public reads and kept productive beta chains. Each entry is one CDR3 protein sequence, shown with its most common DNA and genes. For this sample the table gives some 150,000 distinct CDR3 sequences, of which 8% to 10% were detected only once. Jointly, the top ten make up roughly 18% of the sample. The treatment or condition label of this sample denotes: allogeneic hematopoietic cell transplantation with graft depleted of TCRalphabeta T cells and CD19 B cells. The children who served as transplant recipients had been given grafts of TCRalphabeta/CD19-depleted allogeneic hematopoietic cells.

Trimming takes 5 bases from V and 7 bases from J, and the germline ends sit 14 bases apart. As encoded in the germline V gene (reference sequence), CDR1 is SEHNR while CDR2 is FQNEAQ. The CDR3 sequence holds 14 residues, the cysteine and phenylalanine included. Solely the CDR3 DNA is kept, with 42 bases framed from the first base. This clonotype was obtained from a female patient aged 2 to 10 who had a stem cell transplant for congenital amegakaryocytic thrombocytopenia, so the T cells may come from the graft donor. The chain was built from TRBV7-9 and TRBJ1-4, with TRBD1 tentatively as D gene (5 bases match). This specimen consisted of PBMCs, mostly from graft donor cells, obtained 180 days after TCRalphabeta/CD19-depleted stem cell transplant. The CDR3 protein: CASSPQGRREKLFF. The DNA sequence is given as TGTGCCAGCAGCCCCCAGGGACGGCGTGAAAAACTGTTTTTT.